This T cell receptor (beta chain) is drawn from a study of T cells in Graves' hyperthyroidism and ophthalmopathy. Study-wide results and caveats: A model of 13 V-J features distinguished ophthalmopathy from stable hyperthyroidism.

Exclusion of a patient resulted from uncontrolled infection, other autoimmune disease, pregnancy or lactation. PBMCs were sourced from approximately 9 ml fresh peripheral blood. It was RNA transcripts that yielded the amplified TCR beta CDR3 regions. The primer set for the first-round RT-PCR of the TCR CDR3 was HTBI. MiXCR was run by TCRdb on the multiplex PCR reads, yielding one entry per CDR3 protein. The repertoire holds hundreds of thousands of distinct CDR3 sequences, with 22% as singletons. This CDR3 comprises 16 residues. V was clipped by 1 base and J by 0 bases, with 12 bases between them. This clonotype has at least ten counts. What it recognizes is unknown.

The J gene is TRBJ1-1, the V gene TRBV12-3 or TRBV12-4; a possible D gene is TRBD1 (6 bases). This TCR was sampled from a woman in her 70s with Graves' ophthalmopathy. Sequencing used blood. The CDR3 loop is CASSLGRGSLNTEAFF. In nucleotides, the CDR3 is TGTGCCAGCAGTTTAGGCAGGGGAAGCCTGAACACTGAAGCTTTCTTT.